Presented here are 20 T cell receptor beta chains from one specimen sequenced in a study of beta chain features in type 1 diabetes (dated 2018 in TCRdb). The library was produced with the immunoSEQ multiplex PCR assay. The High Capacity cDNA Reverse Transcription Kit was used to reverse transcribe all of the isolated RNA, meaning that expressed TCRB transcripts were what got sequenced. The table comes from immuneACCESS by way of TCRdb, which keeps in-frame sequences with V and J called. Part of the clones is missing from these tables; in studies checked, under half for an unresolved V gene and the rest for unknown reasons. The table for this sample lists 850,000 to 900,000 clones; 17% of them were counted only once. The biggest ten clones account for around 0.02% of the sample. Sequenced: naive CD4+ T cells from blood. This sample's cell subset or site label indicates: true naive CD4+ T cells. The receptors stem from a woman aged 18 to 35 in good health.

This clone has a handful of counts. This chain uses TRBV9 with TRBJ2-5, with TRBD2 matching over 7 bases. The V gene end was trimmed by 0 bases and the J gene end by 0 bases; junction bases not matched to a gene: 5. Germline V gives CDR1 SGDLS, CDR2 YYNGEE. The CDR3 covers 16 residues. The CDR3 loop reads CASSVDAGVDQETQYF. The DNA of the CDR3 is TGTGCCAGCAGCGTAGACGCGGGAGTTGACCAAGAGACCCAGTACTTC. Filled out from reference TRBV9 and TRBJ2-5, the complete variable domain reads DSGVTQTPKHLITATGQRVTLRCSPRSGDLSVYWYQQSLDQGLQFLIQYYNGEERAKGNILERFSAQQFPDLHSELNLSSLELGDSALYFCASSVDAGVDQETQYFGPGTRLLVL.

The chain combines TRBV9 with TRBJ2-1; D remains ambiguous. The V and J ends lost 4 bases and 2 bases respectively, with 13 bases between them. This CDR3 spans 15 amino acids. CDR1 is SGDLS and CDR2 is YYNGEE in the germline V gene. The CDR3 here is CASSSAGEPYNEQFF. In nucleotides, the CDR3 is TGTGCCAGCAGCTCAGCTGGCGAACCCTACAATGAGCAGTTCTTC.

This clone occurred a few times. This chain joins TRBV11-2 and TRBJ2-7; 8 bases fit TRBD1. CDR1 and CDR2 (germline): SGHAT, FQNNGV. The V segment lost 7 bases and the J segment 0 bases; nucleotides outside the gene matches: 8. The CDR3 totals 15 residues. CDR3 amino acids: CASTSQDRVSYEQYF. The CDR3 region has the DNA TGTGCCAGCACCTCCCAGGACAGGGTCTCCTACGAGCAGTACTTC.

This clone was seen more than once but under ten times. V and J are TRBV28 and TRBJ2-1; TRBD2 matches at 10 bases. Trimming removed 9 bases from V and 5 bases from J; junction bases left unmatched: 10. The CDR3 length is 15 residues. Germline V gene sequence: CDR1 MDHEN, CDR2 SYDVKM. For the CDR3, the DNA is TGTGCCAGTGCTCTGTTTACTAGCGGGGACAATGAGCAGTTCTTC. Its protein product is CASALFTSGDNEQFF.

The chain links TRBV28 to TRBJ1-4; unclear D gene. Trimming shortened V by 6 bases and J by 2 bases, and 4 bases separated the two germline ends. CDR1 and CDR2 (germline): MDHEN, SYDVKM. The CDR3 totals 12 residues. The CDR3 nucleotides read TGTGCCAGCAGGAACACTAATGAAAAACTGTTTTTT. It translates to CASRNTNEKLFF.

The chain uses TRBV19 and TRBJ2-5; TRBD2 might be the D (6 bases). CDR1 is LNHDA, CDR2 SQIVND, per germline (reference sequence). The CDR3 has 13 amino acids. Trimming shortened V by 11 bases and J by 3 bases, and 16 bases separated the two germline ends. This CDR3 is CARGGAVEETQYF. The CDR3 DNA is TGTGCCCGGGGCGGGGCAGTTGAAGAGACCCAGTACTTC.

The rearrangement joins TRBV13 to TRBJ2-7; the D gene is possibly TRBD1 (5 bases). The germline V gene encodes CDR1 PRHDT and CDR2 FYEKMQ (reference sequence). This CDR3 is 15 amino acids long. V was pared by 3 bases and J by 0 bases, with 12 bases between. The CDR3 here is CASSFRRESSYEQYF. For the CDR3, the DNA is TGTGCCAGCAGCTTCCGCAGGGAAAGCTCCTACGAGCAGTACTTC. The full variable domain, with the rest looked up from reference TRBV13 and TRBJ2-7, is AAGVIQSPRHLIKEKRETATLKCYPIPRHDTVYWYQQGPGQDPQFLISFYEKMQSDKGSIPDRFSAQQFSDYHSELNMSSLELGDSALYFCASSFRRESSYEQYFGPGTRLTVT.

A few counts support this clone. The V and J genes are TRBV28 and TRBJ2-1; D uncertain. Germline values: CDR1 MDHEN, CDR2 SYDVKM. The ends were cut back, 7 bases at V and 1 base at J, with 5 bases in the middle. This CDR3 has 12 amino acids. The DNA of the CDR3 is TGTGCCAGCACCCCTTCCTACAATGAGCAGTTCTTC. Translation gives CASTPSYNEQFF.

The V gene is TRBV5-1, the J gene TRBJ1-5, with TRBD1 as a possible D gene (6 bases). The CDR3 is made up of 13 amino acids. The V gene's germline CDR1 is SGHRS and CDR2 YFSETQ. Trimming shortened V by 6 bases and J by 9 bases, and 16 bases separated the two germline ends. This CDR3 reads CASIDSGARPQHF. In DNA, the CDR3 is TGCGCCAGCATAGATTCGGGGGCCCGGCCCCAGCATTTT.

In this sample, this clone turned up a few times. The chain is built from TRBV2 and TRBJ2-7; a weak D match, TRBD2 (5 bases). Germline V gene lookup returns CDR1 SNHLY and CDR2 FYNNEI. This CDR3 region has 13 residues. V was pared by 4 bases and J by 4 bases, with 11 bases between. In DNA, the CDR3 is TGTGCCAGCAGTGCGGAGGCAGCTTACGAGCAGTACTTC. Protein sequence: CASSAEAAYEQYF.

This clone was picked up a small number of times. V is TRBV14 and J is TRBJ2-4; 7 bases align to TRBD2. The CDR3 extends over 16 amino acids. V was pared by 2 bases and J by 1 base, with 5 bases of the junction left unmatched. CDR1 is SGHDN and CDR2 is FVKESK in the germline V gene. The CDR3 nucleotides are TGTGCCAGCAGCCAATCTAGCGGTGGGGCCAAAAACATTCAGTACTTC. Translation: CASSQSSGGAKNIQYF.

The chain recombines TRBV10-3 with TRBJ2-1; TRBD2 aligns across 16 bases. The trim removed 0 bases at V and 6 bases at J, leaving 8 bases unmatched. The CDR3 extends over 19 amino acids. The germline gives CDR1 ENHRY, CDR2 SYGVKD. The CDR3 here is CAISESLGLAGGRGNEQFF. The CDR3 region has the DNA TGTGCCATCAGTGAGTCCTTGGGACTAGCGGGAGGGCGTGGCAATGAGCAGTTCTTC.

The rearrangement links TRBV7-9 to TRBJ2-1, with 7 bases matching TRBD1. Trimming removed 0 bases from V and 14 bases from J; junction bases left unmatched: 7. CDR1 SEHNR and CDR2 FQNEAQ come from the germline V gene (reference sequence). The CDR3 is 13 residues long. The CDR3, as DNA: TGTGCCAGCAGCTTAGCCGACCGGGACAGAGAGTTCTTC. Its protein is CASSLADRDREFF.

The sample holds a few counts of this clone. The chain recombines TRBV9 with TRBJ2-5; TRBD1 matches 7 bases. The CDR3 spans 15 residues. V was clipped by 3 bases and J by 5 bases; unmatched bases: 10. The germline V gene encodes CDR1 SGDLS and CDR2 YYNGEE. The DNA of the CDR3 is TGTGCCAGCAGCGCCCGACAGGGCGGGTGGGAGACCCAGTACTTC. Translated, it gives CASSARQGGWETQYF.

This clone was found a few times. CDR3 protein: CASSMPGTGGYGYTF. The CDR3 coding sequence is TGTGCCAGTAGTATGCCCGGGACAGGGGGCTATGGCTACACCTTC. The V and J genes are TRBV19 and TRBJ1-2, with TRBD1 matching over 11 bases. CDR1 and CDR2 (germline): LNHDA, SQIVND (reference sequence). This CDR3 has 15 residues. Losses at the gene ends were 3 bases for V and 4 bases for J; bases not matched to a gene: 4.

In nucleotides, the CDR3 is TGTGCCAGCAGTTTTGACGGGCAAACGGTGGAGACCCAGTACTTC. Protein product: CASSFDGQTVETQYF. The chain has TRBV28 and TRBJ2-5; D gene ambiguous. The germline V and J ends were trimmed by 3 bases and 5 bases, with 16 bases remaining between them. From germline, CDR1 is MDHEN and CDR2 SYDVKM. The CDR3 has 15 residues.

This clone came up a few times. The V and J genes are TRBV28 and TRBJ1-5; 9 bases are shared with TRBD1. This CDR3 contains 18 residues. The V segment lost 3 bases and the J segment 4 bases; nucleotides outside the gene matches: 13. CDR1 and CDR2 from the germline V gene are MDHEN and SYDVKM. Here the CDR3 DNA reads TGTGCCAGCAGTTTTGGCCGGGGACAGGGCCGGGGTAATCAGCCCCAGCATTTT. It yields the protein CASSFGRGQGRGNQPQHF.

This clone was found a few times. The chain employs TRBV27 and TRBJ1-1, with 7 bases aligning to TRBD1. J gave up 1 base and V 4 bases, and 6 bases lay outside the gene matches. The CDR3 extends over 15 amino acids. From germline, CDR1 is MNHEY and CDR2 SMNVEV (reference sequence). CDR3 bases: TGTGCCAGCAGTTCTCACAGGGGCTCGAACACTGAAGCTTTCTTT. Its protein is CASSSHRGSNTEAFF.

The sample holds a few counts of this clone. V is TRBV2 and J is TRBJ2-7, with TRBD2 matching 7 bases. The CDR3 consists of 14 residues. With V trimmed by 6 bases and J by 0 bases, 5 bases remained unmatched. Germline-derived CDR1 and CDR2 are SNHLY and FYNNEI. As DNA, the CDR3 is TGTGCCAGCAGCCGACTAGCCAACTCCTACGAGCAGTACTTC. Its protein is CASSRLANSYEQYF.

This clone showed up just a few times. The CDR3 DNA follows: TGCGCCAGCAGCACCGCGGCCCTGGGACCTGGGGAGACCCAGTACTTC. Amino acid sequence: CASSTAALGPGETQYF. The rearrangement links TRBV5-1 to TRBJ2-5; D possibly uses TRBD1 or TRBD2 (5 bases each). V lost 4 bases and J 5 bases, leaving 21 bases between the germline ends. The CDR3 is made up of 16 amino acids. Germline-derived CDR1 and CDR2 are SGHRS and YFSETQ. Based on the CDR3 plus reference TRBV5-1 and TRBJ2-5, the full variable domain is KAGVTQTPRYLIKTRGQQVTLSCSPISGHRSVSWYQQTPGQGLQFLFEYFSETQRNKGNFPGRFSGRQFSNSRSEMNVSTLELGDSALYLCASSTAALGPGETQYFGPGTRLLVL.